This T cell receptor (beta chain) was identified in a study of cytomegalovirus exposure and HLA in healthy donors. Regarding the study as a whole: Listed as cytomegalovirus-associated were 150 to 200 TCR beta chains.

About this clone itself: Its target is not known.

The repertoire was sequenced with immunoSEQ multiplex PCR; TCRdb's copy has only in-frame clones and lacks some. The profile shows around 60,000 clones, about 90% of them singletons. Germline assignment: CDR1 MDHEN and CDR2 SYDVKM. V shed 5 bases and J 8 bases; nucleotides not matched to a gene: 12. CDR3 length equals 16 residues. The sequencing sample was made of PBMCs. The receptor's source is a woman between 18 and 29 years old in good health and CMV-seronegative. The chain employs TRBV28 and TRBJ2-4; 10 nucleotides match TRBD1. CDR3 nucleotides: TGTGCCAGCAGTGGCCCGTGGGACAGGGGTGGTGACATTCAGTACTTC. This sequence encodes CASSGPWDRGGDIQYF. Based on the CDR3 plus reference TRBV28 and TRBJ2-4, the full variable domain is DVKVTQSSRYLVKRTGEKVFLECVQDMDHENMFWYRQDPGLGLRLIYFSYDVKMKEKGDIPEGYSVSREKKERFSLILESASTNQTSMYLCASSGPWDRGGDIQYFGAGTRLSVL.